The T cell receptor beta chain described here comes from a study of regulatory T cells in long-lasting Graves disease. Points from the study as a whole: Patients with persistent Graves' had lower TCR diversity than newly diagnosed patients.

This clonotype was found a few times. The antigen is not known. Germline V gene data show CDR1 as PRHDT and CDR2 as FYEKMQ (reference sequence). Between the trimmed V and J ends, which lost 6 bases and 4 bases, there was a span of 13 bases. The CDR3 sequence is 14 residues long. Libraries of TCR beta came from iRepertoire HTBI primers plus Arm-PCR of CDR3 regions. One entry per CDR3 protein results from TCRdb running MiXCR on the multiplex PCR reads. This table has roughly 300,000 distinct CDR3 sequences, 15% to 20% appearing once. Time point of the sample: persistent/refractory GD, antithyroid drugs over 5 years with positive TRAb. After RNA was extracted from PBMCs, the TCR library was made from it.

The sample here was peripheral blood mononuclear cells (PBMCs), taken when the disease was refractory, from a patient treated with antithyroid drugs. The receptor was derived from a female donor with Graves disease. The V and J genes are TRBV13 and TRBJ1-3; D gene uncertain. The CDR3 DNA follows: TGTGCCAGCAGTTTTCGGGGTCAAGGAAACACCATATATTTT. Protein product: CASSFRGQGNTIYF.